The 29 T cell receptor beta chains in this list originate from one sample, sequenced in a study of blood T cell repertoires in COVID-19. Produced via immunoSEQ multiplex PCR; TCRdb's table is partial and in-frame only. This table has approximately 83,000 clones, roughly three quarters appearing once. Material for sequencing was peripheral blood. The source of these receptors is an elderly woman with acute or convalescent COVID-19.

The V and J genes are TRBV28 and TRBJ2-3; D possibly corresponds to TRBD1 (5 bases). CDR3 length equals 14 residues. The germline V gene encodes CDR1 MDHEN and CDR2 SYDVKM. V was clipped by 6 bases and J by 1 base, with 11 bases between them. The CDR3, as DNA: TGTGCCAGCAGCCGAAGGGGTGGCACAGATACGCAGTATTTT. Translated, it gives CASSRRGGTDTQYF.

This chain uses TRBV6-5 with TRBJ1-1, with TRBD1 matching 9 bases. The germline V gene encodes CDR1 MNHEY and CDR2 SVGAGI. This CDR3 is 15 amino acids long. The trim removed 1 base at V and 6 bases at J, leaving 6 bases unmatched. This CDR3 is CASSYWWDRAAEAFF. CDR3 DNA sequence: TGTGCCAGCAGTTACTGGTGGGACAGGGCGGCTGAAGCTTTCTTT.

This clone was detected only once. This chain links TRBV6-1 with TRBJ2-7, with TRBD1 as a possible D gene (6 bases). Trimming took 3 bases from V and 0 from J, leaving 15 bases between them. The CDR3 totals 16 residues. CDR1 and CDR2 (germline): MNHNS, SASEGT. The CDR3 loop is CASSDLDRLASYEQYF. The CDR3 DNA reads TGTGCCAGCAGTGATCTTGACAGGTTGGCCTCCTACGAGCAGTACTTC.

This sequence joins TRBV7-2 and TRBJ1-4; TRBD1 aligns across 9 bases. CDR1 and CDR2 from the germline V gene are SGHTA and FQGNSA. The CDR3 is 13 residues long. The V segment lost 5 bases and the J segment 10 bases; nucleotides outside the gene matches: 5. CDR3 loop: CASSTGQGGKLFF. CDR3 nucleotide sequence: TGTGCCAGCAGCACGGGACAGGGCGGAAAACTGTTTTTT.

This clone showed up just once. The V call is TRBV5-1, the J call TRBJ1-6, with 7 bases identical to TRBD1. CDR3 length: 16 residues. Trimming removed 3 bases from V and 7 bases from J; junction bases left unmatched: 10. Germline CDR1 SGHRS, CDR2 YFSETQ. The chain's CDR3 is CASSSLPGTVNSPLHF. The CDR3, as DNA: TGCGCCAGCAGCTCCCTCCCCGGGACAGTGAATTCACCCCTCCACTTT. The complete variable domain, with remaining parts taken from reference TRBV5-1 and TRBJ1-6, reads KAGVTQTPRYLIKTRGQQVTLSCSPISGHRSVSWYQQTPGQGLQFLFEYFSETQRNKGNFPGRFSGRQFSNSRSEMNVSTLELGDSALYLCASSSLPGTVNSPLHFGNGTRLTVT.

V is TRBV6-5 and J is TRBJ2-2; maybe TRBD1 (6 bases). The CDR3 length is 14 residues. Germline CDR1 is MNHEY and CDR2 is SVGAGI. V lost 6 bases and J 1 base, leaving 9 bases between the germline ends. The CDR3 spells CASRLQGNTGELFF. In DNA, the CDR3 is TGTGCCAGCAGGCTACAGGGGAACACCGGGGAGCTGTTTTTT.

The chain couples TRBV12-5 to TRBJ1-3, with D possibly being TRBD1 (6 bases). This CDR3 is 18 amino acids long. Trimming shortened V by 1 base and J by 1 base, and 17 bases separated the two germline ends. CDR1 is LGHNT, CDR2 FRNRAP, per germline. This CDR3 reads CASGLEPGTSMSGNTIYF. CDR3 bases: TGTGCTAGTGGTTTGGAACCCGGGACATCGATGTCTGGAAACACCATATATTTT.

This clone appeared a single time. The CDR3 DNA is TGTGCCAGTAGCAGGAAGAAAACTAATGAAAAACTGTTTTTT. Translating gives CASSRKKTNEKLFF. V usage is TRBV19 and J usage is TRBJ1-4; D gene uncertain. The ends were cut back, 6 bases at V and 1 base at J, with 9 bases in the middle. The germline gives CDR1 LNHDA, CDR2 SQIVND (reference sequence). The CDR3 consists of 14 residues.

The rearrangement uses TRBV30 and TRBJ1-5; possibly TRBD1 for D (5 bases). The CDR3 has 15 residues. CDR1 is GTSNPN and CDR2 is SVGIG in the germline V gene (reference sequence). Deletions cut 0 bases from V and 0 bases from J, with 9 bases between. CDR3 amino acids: CAWSVGQYSNQPQHF. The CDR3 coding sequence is TGTGCCTGGAGTGTGGGGCAGTATAGCAATCAGCCCCAGCATTTT.

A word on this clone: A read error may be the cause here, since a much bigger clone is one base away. CDR3 DNA: TGTGCCAGCACGCGCGGACTAGCGGGAGCAGGGGTCTACGAGCAGTACTTC. Amino acids: CASTRGLAGAGVYEQYF. The chain carries TRBV2 and TRBJ2-7, with 13 bases matching TRBD2. Unmatched junction bases numbered 12, after V lost 7 bases and J lost 3 bases. CDR3 size: 17 residues. The V gene's germline CDR1 is SNHLY and CDR2 FYNNEI.

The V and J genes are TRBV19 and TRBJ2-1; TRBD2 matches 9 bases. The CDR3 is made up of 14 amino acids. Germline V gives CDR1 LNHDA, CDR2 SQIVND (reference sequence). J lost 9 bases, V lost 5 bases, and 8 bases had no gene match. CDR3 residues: CASSSGGGAGEQFF. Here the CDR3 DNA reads TGTGCCAGTAGTTCCGGCGGGGGGGCGGGTGAGCAGTTCTTC.

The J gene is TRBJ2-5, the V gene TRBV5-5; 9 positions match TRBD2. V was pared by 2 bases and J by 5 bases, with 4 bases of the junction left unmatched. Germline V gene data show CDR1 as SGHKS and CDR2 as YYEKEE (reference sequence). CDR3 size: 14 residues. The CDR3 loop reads CASSLGLAMETQYF. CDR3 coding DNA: TGTGCCAGCAGCTTAGGACTAGCGATGGAGACCCAGTACTTC.

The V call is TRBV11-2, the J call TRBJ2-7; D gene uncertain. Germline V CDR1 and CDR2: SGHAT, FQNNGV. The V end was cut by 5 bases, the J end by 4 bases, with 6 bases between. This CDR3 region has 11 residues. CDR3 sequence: CASSPRYEQYF. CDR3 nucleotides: TGTGCCAGCAGCCCTAGATACGAGCAGTACTTC.

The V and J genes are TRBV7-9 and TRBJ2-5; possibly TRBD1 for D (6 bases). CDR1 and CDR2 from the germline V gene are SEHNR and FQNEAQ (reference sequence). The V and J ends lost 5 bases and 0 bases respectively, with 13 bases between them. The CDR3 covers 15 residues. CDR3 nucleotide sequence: TGTGCCAGCAGCGGTTTGCAGGGGAACCAAGAGACCCAGTACTTC. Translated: CASSGLQGNQETQYF.

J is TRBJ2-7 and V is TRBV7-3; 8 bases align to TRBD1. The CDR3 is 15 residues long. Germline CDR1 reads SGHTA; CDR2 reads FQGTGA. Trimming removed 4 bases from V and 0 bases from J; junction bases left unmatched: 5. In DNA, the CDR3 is TGTGCCAGCAGCTCGGGACAGGTACACTCCTACGAGCAGTACTTC. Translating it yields CASSSGQVHSYEQYF.

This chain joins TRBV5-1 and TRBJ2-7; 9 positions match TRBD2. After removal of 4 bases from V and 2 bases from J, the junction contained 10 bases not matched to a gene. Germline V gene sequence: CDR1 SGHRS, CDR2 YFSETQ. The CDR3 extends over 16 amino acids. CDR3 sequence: CASSPGSGRSTYEQYF. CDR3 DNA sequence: TGCGCCAGCAGCCCAGGGAGCGGGAGGTCGACCTACGAGCAGTACTTC.

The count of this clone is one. CDR3 DNA sequence: TGTGCCAGCAGCTTAGAGGCAGGATATGGCTACACCTTC. Its translation: CASSLEAGYGYTF. The chain uses TRBV7-9 and TRBJ1-2; D remains ambiguous. Looked up from germline, CDR1 is SEHNR and CDR2 is FQNEAQ (reference sequence). The V gene lost 1 base and the J gene lost 5 bases, with 8 bases spanning the gap. This CDR3 is 13 amino acids long.

The CDR3 spells CASSQGAVNSPLHF. The CDR3 nucleotides read TGTGCCAGCAGCCAAGGGGCAGTTAATTCACCCCTCCACTTT. V is TRBV3-1 (or the pseudogene TRBV3-2) and J is TRBJ1-6, with D hard to call. Looked up from germline, CDR1 is LGHDT and CDR2 is YNNKEL (reference sequence). The CDR3 is 14 amino acids. V was trimmed by 1 base and J by 6 bases, leaving 7 bases between them.

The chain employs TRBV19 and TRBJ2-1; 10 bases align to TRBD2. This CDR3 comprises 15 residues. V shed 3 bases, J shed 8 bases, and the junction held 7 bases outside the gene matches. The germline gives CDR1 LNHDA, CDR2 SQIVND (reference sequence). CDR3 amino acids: CASSIGLAGVDEQFF. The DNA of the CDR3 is TGTGCCAGTAGTATCGGGCTAGCGGGAGTGGATGAGCAGTTCTTC.

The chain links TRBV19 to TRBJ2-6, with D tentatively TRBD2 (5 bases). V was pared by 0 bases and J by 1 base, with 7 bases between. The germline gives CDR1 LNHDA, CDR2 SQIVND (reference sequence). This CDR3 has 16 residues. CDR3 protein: CASSIDRTSGANVLTF. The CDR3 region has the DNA TGTGCCAGTAGTATAGACAGGACTTCTGGGGCCAACGTCCTGACTTTC.

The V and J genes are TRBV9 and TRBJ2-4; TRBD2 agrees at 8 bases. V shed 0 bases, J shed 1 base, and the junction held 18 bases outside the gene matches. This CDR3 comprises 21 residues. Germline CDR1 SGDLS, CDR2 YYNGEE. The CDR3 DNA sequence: TGTGCCAGCAGCGTAGGAATCTTTGGCGGGGGGAACGCCTGGGCCAAAAACATTCAGTACTTC. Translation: CASSVGIFGGGNAWAKNIQYF. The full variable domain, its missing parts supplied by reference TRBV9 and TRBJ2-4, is DSGVTQTPKHLITATGQRVTLRCSPRSGDLSVYWYQQSLDQGLQFLIQYYNGEERAKGNILERFSAQQFPDLHSELNLSSLELGDSALYFCASSVGIFGGGNAWAKNIQYFGAGTRLSVL.

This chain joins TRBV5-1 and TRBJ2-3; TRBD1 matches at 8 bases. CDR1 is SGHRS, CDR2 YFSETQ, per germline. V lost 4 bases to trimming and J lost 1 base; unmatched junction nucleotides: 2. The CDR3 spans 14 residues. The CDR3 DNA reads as TGCGCCAGCAGCCCGGGACAGGGCACAGATACGCAGTATTTT. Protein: CASSPGQGTDTQYF.

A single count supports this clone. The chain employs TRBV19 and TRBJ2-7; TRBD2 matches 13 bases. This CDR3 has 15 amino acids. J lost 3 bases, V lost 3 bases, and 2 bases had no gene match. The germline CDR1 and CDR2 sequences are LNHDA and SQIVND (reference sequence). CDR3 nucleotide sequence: TGTGCCAGTAGTATCGGGACTAGCGGGAACTACGAGCAGTACTTC. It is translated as CASSIGTSGNYEQYF.

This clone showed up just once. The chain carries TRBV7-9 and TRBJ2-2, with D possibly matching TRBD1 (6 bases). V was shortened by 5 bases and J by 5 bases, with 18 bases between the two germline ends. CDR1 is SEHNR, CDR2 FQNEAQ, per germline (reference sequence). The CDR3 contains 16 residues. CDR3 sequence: CASSPTTRGNTGELFF. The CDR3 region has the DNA TGTGCCAGCAGCCCCACTACTAGGGGGAATACCGGGGAGCTGTTTTTT.

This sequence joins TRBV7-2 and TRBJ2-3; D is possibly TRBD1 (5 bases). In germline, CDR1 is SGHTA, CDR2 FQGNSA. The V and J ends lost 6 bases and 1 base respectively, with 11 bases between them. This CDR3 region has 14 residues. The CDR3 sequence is CASRFIGGTDTQYF. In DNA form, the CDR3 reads TGTGCCAGCAGATTCATAGGGGGCACAGATACGCAGTATTTT.

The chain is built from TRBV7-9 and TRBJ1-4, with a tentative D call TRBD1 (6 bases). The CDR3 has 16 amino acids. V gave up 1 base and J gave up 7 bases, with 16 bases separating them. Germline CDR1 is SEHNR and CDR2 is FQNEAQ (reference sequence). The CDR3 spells CASSLGVQGHGEKLFF. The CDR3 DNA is TGTGCCAGCAGCTTAGGGGTACAGGGTCACGGTGAAAAACTGTTTTTT.

CDR3 region: CASSLRAGEGTEAFF. CDR3 bases: TGTGCCAGCAGCTTAAGGGCAGGGGAAGGCACTGAAGCTTTCTTT. The gene calls are TRBV7-6 and TRBJ1-1, with D possibly being TRBD1 (6 bases). Trimming left V 2 bases short and J 4 bases short, with 14 bases between. This CDR3 spans 15 amino acids. Germline CDR1 SGHVS, CDR2 FNYEAQ.

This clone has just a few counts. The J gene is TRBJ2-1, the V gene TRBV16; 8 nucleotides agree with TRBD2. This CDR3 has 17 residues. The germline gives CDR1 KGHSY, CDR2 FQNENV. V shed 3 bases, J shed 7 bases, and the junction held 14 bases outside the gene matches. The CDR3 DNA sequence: TGTGCCAGCAGCCATACTACTAGCGGAAGCGGGTCAAATGAGCAGTTCTTC. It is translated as CASSHTTSGSGSNEQFF. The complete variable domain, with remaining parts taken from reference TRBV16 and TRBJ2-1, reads GEEVAQTPKHLVRGEGQKAKLYCAPIKGHSYVFWYQQVLKNEFKFLISFQNENVFDETGMPKERFSAKCLPNSPCSLEIQATKLEDSAVYFCASSHTTSGSGSNEQFFGPGTRLTVL.

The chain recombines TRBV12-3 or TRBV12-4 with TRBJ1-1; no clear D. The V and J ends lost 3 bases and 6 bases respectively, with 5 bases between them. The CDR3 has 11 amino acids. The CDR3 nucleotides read TGTGCCAGCAGTTTTCGGTCTGAAGCTTTCTTT. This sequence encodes CASSFRSEAFF.